The 26 T cell receptor beta chains reported below all come from one sample, sequenced in a study of control samples from healthy donors and cancer patients. Produced via immunoSEQ multiplex PCR; TCRdb's table is partial and in-frame only. Seen here are more than 95,000 clones, 75% to 90% observed once, and the top ten hold about 20%. Sequenced sample: PBMCs. These receptors came from a man aged 60 to 69 with lung cancer.

This chain links TRBV2 with TRBJ1-4; unclear D gene. Germline loops: CDR1 SNHLY, CDR2 FYNNEI. The CDR3 extends over 15 amino acids. V was shortened by 2 bases and J by 7 bases, with 14 bases between the two germline ends. This CDR3 reads CASSEFPALGEKLFF. DNA for the CDR3: TGTGCCAGCAGTGAATTTCCTGCCCTGGGTGAAAAACTGTTTTTT. Full variable domain (outside the CDR3, taken from reference TRBV2 and TRBJ1-4): EPEVTQTPSHQVTQMGQEVILRCVPISNHLYFYWYRQILGQKVEFLVSFYNNEISEKSEIFDDQFSVERPDGSNFTLKIRSTKLEDSAMYFCASSEFPALGEKLFFGSGTQLSVL.

Comments on this clone: The same CDR3 can be traced to other DNA sequences in this sample. The chain carries TRBV6-1 and TRBJ2-2; D is ambiguous. Trimming cost V 0 bases and J 8 bases, with 7 bases left between them. Germline assignment: CDR1 MNHNS and CDR2 SASEGT. This CDR3 region has 13 residues. The CDR3 DNA reads as TGTGCCAGCAGTGAAGCCGGGCGGGGGGAGCTGTTTTTT. Encoded protein: CASSEAGRGELFF.

The chain couples TRBV6-5 to TRBJ1-3; 7 bases fit TRBD1. J was trimmed by 4 bases and V by 6 bases; bases with no gene match: 12. CDR3 length: 16 residues. CDR1 and CDR2 (germline): MNHEY, SVGAGI. DNA of the CDR3: TGTGCCAGCAGCTACCAAGGGGGCCTTCTAGGAAACACCATATATTTT. It encodes CASSYQGGLLGNTIYF.

This CDR3 is CASSPLRTLRHYGYTF. In nucleotides, the CDR3 is TGCGCCAGCAGCCCACTACGAACCCTCCGGCACTATGGCTACACCTTC. V usage is TRBV4-1 and J usage is TRBJ1-2; no clear D. This CDR3 contains 16 residues. Per germline, CDR1 MGHRA and CDR2 YSYEKL. V was clipped by 4 bases and J by 3 bases, with 18 bases between them.

The CDR3: CASSSFYEQYV. The CDR3 DNA follows: TGTGCCAGCAGTTCGTTCTACGAGCAGTACGTC. The gene calls are TRBV11-3 and TRBJ2-7; D gene unclear. This CDR3 has 11 amino acids. V shed 6 bases and J shed 3 bases, with 6 bases lying between them. Germline V gives CDR1 SGHNT, CDR2 YENEEA.

The chain joins TRBV10-2 to TRBJ2-2; D is unclear. V was clipped by 2 bases and J by 7 bases, with 5 bases between them. CDR3 size: 12 residues. Germline CDR1 and CDR2: WSHSY and SAAADI. DNA of the CDR3: TGCGCCAGCAGTGAGAAGGGCGGGGAGCTGTTTTTT. It is translated as CASSEKGGELFF.

The genes are TRBV27 and TRBJ2-7; 14 nucleotides align to TRBD2. CDR3 length: 15 amino acids. The germline CDR1 and CDR2 sequences are MNHEY and SMNVEV (reference sequence). V lost 4 bases, J lost 4 bases, and 3 bases stayed unmatched. In nucleotides, the CDR3 is TGTGCCAGCAGTTCCGGACTAGCGGGGGGTTACGAGCAGTACTTC. The encoded protein is CASSSGLAGGYEQYF.

The chain uses TRBV6-5 and TRBJ1-1, with D possibly being TRBD1 (6 bases). Looked up from germline, CDR1 is MNHEY and CDR2 is SVGAGI. This CDR3 comprises 13 residues. V gave up 5 bases and J gave up 5 bases, with 12 bases separating them. CDR3 coding DNA: TGTGCCAGCAGTCAGCAGGGGTGGACTGAAGCTTTCTTT. As protein: CASSQQGWTEAFF.

CDR3 loop: CASTRLENTEAFF. The CDR3 DNA reads TGTGCCAGCACACGTCTAGAGAACACTGAAGCTTTCTTT. The rearrangement uses TRBV6-5 and TRBJ1-1; no firm D call. V was shortened by 7 bases and J by 1 base, with 10 bases between the two germline ends. This CDR3 spans 13 amino acids. Germline loops: CDR1 MNHEY, CDR2 SVGAGI.

V and J are TRBV5-1 and TRBJ1-3, with 8 bases matching TRBD1. V shed 4 bases, J shed 0 bases, and the junction held 9 bases outside the gene matches. This CDR3 spans 17 amino acids. Germline-derived CDR1 and CDR2 are SGHRS and YFSETQ. CDR3 bases: TGCGCCAGCAGCCTGCAGGGGGCGACGGTCTCTGGAAACACCATATATTTT. It translates to CASSLQGATVSGNTIYF.

V and J are TRBV11-3 and TRBJ2-5; the D gene is possibly TRBD1 (6 bases). The V end was cut by 1 base, the J end by 3 bases, with 12 bases between. This CDR3 contains 15 residues. From germline, CDR1 is SGHNT and CDR2 YENEEA. Written as DNA, the CDR3 is TGTGCCAGCAGCTTAGTTTCCAGGGGAGAAGAGACCCAGTACTTC. Its protein product is CASSLVSRGEETQYF.

This clone was observed a few times. The rearrangement uses TRBV27 and TRBJ1-1, with D tentatively TRBD1 (6 bases). The length of the CDR3 is 14 residues. With 6 bases removed from V and 3 bases from J, the gap between germline ends came to 14 bases. Germline CDR1 reads MNHEY; CDR2 reads SMNVEV (reference sequence). The CDR3 loop is CASREGGLDTEAFF. The CDR3 nucleotides read TGTGCCAGCAGAGAGGGGGGCTTAGACACTGAAGCTTTCTTT.

A note on this clone: This same CDR3 is encoded by further DNA sequences in the sample. The CDR3 DNA reads TGTGCCAGCAGTTACGGCGCGTTGAACACTGAAGCTTTCTTT. This gives the protein CASSYGALNTEAFF. The chain joins TRBV6-5 to TRBJ1-1; D is unresolved. The CDR3 spans 14 residues. Trimming removed 2 bases at V and 0 bases at J, with 7 bases between. Germline assignment: CDR1 MNHEY and CDR2 SVGAGI.

This clone has just a few counts. V usage is TRBV20-1 and J usage is TRBJ2-5; D remains unclear. The CDR3 is 10 residues long. Trimming cost V 6 bases and J 5 bases, with 7 bases left between them. Germline V lookup: CDR1 DFQATT, CDR2 SNEGSKA (reference sequence). In DNA form, the CDR3 reads TGCAGTGCCCTCGGGGAGACCCAGTACTTC. Its protein product is CSALGETQYF.

This chain links TRBV10-1 with TRBJ1-1; D unresolved. The CDR3 length is 18 residues. Trimming left V 0 bases short and J 2 bases short, with 19 bases between. Germline V lookup: CDR1 WNHNN, CDR2 SYGVQD (reference sequence). The CDR3 protein is CASSESSDAKHHNTEAFF. CDR3 sequence (DNA): TGCGCCAGCAGTGAGTCTTCAGACGCGAAACACCATAACACTGAAGCTTTCTTT.

The CDR3 spells CASSDILGTEETQYF. As DNA, the CDR3 is TGCGCCAGCAGTGACATATTGGGCACCGAAGAGACCCAGTACTTC. The V gene is TRBV10-1, the J gene TRBJ2-5, with unresolved D. The germline CDR1 and CDR2 sequences are WNHNN and SYGVQD (reference sequence). The CDR3 loop spans 15 amino acids. Deletions cut 3 bases from V and 3 bases from J, with 14 bases between.

For this clone: The sample contains more than one DNA sequence encoding this CDR3. V and J are TRBV5-1 and TRBJ1-2; no clear D. This CDR3 has 12 residues. V dropped 0 bases and J dropped 4 bases, with 4 bases sitting between them. Germline V gene sequence: CDR1 SGHRS, CDR2 YFSETQ. CDR3 loop: CASSLDSYGYTF. Written as DNA, the CDR3 is TGCGCCAGCAGCTTGGATAGCTATGGCTACACCTTC.

The chain has TRBV5-8 and TRBJ1-4, with D tentatively TRBD1 (5 bases). Germline V gene lookup returns CDR1 SGHTS and CDR2 YDEGEE. The germline V and J ends were trimmed by 5 bases and 7 bases, with 18 bases remaining between them. The CDR3 is 15 residues long. As DNA, the CDR3 is TGTGCCAGCAGTGTCAACGGGGGTTATGCTGAAAAACTGTTTTTT. Translating gives CASSVNGGYAEKLFF.

V usage is TRBV5-6 and J usage is TRBJ2-5, with D possibly matching TRBD2 (5 bases). The germline CDR1 and CDR2 sequences are SGHDT and YYEEEE. CDR3 length: 15 residues. Between the trimmed V and J ends, which lost 2 bases and 1 base, there was a span of 12 bases. The CDR3 coding sequence is TGTGCCAGCAGCTTAAGTGGGAGCGGCCAAGAGACCCAGTACTTC. It encodes CASSLSGSGQETQYF.

The rearrangement uses TRBV7-8 and TRBJ1-6; no clear D gene. CDR3 length equals 14 residues. The V gene's germline CDR1 is SGHVS and CDR2 FQNEAQ. Trimming cost V 2 bases and J 7 bases, with 9 bases left between them. CDR3 loop: CASSLRSQNSPLHF. For the CDR3, the DNA is TGTGCCAGCAGCTTACGCAGCCAAAATTCACCCCTCCACTTT.

V and J are TRBV5-1 and TRBJ1-4; 7 positions agree with TRBD1. The germline CDR1 and CDR2 sequences are SGHRS and YFSETQ. The CDR3 totals 13 residues. The J segment lost 8 bases and the V segment lost 2 bases, leaving 3 bases of the junction unmatched. The CDR3 loop reads CASSLQGTEKLFF. The CDR3 coding sequence is TGCGCCAGCAGCTTACAGGGGACAGAAAAACTGTTTTTT.

This clone was seen once. V is TRBV6-5 and J is TRBJ1-4, with D unresolved. CDR3 length: 14 amino acids. Trimming removed 8 bases from V and 0 bases from J, with 10 bases in between. CDR1 MNHEY and CDR2 SVGAGI come from the germline V gene. This chain's CDR3 is CASETRATNEKLFF. CDR3 sequence (DNA): TGTGCCAGCGAGACCCGGGCAACTAATGAAAAACTGTTTTTT.

This clone was picked up one time. The V gene is TRBV5-1, the J gene TRBJ1-1; the D gene is possibly TRBD1 (6 bases). Trimming shortened V by 1 base and J by 5 bases, and 15 bases separated the two germline ends. The CDR3 has 15 residues. Germline V lookup: CDR1 SGHRS, CDR2 YFSETQ. The CDR3 DNA is TGCGCCAGCAGCTTGCGCCAGGGGAAAAAGACTGAAGCTTTCTTT. This sequence encodes CASSLRQGKKTEAFF. Together with reference TRBV5-1 and TRBJ1-1, the CDR3 gives the full variable domain: KAGVTQTPRYLIKTRGQQVTLSCSPISGHRSVSWYQQTPGQGLQFLFEYFSETQRNKGNFPGRFSGRQFSNSRSEMNVSTLELGDSALYLCASSLRQGKKTEAFFGQGTRLTVV.

The chain combines TRBV10-1 with TRBJ1-1; TRBD1 aligns across 7 bases. Germline CDR1 reads WNHNN; CDR2 reads SYGVQD (reference sequence). This CDR3 spans 16 amino acids. Trimming took 3 bases from V and 4 from J; bases not matched to a gene: 11. The CDR3 region has the DNA TGCGCCAGCAGTGACCTTCCACAGGGGAGGATCACTGAAGCTTTCTTT. It yields the protein CASSDLPQGRITEAFF.

This clone was seen more than once but under ten times. The V and J genes are TRBV9 and TRBJ2-5; the D call may be TRBD1 or TRBD2 (8 bases each). This CDR3 has 15 amino acids. From germline, CDR1 is SGDLS and CDR2 YYNGEE. Trimming left V 4 bases short and J 6 bases short, with 19 bases between. The CDR3 bases are TGTGCCAGCAGCCAGGGGGCGGGGGGACAGAAGACCCAGTACTTC. This translates into CASSQGAGGQKTQYF.

The chain combines TRBV6-5 with TRBJ2-3; D may be TRBD2 (5 bases). This CDR3 spans 13 amino acids. Germline values: CDR1 MNHEY, CDR2 SVGAGI. The ends were cut back, 10 bases at V and 1 base at J, with 12 bases in the middle. The CDR3 DNA reads TGTGCCACCCACAGAGGGCGCACAGATACGCAGTATTTT. Translation gives CATHRGRTDTQYF.